This TCR beta chain stems from a study of OX40 agonist ivuxolimab in advanced cancers. Overall study context: Every 2 weeks, patients got intravenous ivuxolimab at one of six dose levels (0.01-10 mg/kg). Dose-escalation patients suffered from hepatocellular carcinoma, melanoma, renal cell or head and neck cancer. The mean age was approximately 60 years, ranging from roughly 23 to 90, with under 90% of participants male.

The CDR3 consists of 15 residues. V was clipped by 3 bases and J by 2 bases, with 13 bases between them. Germline CDR1 and CDR2: LGHNA and YSLEER. Repertoires were generated with immunoSEQ multiplex PCR, while TCRdb's copy carries only in-frame clones and drops some. The sample lists around 85,000 clones, about 89% occurring once. The sequence derives from an adult with an advanced solid tumor such as melanoma, head and neck, liver or kidney cancer. Sequencing was performed on CD4+ or CD8+ T cells sorted from blood, taken in a trial of the OX40 agonist ivuxolimab. This chain uses TRBV4-3 with TRBJ1-1; D is unresolved. CDR3 sequence (DNA): TGCGCCAGCAGCCAGAACCCCCTATCAAACACTGAAGCTTTCTTT. Its translation: CASSQNPLSNTEAFF.